The 30 T cell receptor beta chains reported below all come from one sample, sequenced in a study of blood T cell repertoires in COVID-19 (TCRdb year 2020). Library preparation used the immunoSEQ multiplex PCR assay. Here the immuneACCESS table is served through TCRdb, limited to in-frame sequences with V and J called. Missing clones are a known gap in these copies; in checked studies unresolved V genes cover under half, and the rest lacks a known reason. This sample gives some 150,000 clones in total; approximately 90% of them show up just once. The ten largest clones add up to over 3.5% of the sample. The sample consisted of peripheral blood. All receptors derive from a man younger than 35 with active or convalescent COVID-19.

The chain recombines TRBV6-2 or TRBV6-3 with TRBJ1-2, with 7 bases identical to TRBD1. Germline V gives CDR1 MNHEY, CDR2 SVGEGT. Germline trimming cut 2 bases from V and 4 bases from J; bases unmatched to any gene: 1. The CDR3 contains 13 residues. CDR3 sequence (DNA): TGTGCCAGCAGTTACCCAGGGGGCTATGGCTACACCTTC. As protein: CASSYPGGYGYTF.

This rearrangement joins TRBV11-3 to TRBJ2-1; perhaps TRBD2 as D (6 bases). Germline CDR1 is SGHNT and CDR2 is YENEEA. This CDR3 has 18 amino acids. V shed 5 bases and J shed 3 bases, with 23 bases lying between them. CDR3 in amino acids: CASSPSGVRGAHYNEQFF. The CDR3 nucleotides read TGTGCCAGCAGCCCGTCCGGCGTACGCGGGGCCCACTACAATGAGCAGTTCTTC.

The chain has TRBV2 and TRBJ1-1; TRBD1 matches at 10 bases. CDR1 is SNHLY and CDR2 is FYNNEI in the germline V gene. CDR3 size: 17 residues. After removal of 4 bases from V and 4 bases from J, the junction contained 12 bases not matched to a gene. The CDR3 protein is CASSVPVTGQGGTEAFF. The CDR3 nucleotides read TGTGCCAGCAGTGTCCCCGTTACCGGACAGGGGGGCACTGAAGCTTTCTTT.

This chain uses TRBV5-6 with TRBJ1-1; D is unclear. The CDR3 consists of 13 residues. Germline CDR1 and CDR2: SGHDT and YYEEEE. V lost 4 bases to trimming and J lost 6 bases, with 13 bases between them. The CDR3 bases are TGTGCCAGCAGCCCCTTAACGAGTCCTGAAGCTTTCTTT. Its protein product is CASSPLTSPEAFF.

The chain carries TRBV5-1 and TRBJ2-7; 7 bases agree with TRBD1. Trimming removed 2 bases from V and 1 base from J; junction bases left unmatched: 3. The germline CDR1 and CDR2 sequences are SGHRS and YFSETQ. This CDR3 spans 14 amino acids. This CDR3 reads CASSFSTGSYEQYF. The CDR3, as DNA: TGCGCCAGCAGCTTTTCGACAGGGTCCTACGAGCAGTACTTC.

The chain employs TRBV5-1 and TRBJ1-2, with D perhaps matching TRBD1 (5 bases). Trimming removed 0 bases from V and 8 bases from J, with 20 bases in between. Germline-derived CDR1 and CDR2 are SGHRS and YFSETQ. The CDR3 has 16 residues. CDR3 in amino acids: CASSLAGRAAFYGYTF. The CDR3 DNA sequence: TGCGCCAGCAGCTTGGCGGGCAGGGCAGCCTTTTACGGCTACACCTTC. Based on the CDR3 plus reference TRBV5-1 and TRBJ1-2, the full variable domain is KAGVTQTPRYLIKTRGQQVTLSCSPISGHRSVSWYQQTPGQGLQFLFEYFSETQRNKGNFPGRFSGRQFSNSRSEMNVSTLELGDSALYLCASSLAGRAAFYGYTFGSGTRLTVV.

The chain is built from TRBV5-1 and TRBJ1-2, with 12 bases aligning to TRBD1. The J segment lost 4 bases and the V segment lost 3 bases, leaving 10 bases of the junction unmatched. The CDR3 sequence is 17 residues long. Germline V gene lookup returns CDR1 SGHRS and CDR2 YFSETQ. The CDR3 DNA is TGCGCCAGCAGCTCCGGGACAGGGGGCTCAGGAGGCTATGGCTACACCTTC. Amino acid sequence: CASSSGTGGSGGYGYTF.

The chain carries TRBV18 and TRBJ1-1, with D possibly being TRBD1 (5 bases). V was clipped by 3 bases and J by 4 bases, with 15 bases between them. Germline CDR1 and CDR2: KGHSH and LQKENI. This CDR3 is built from 15 residues. CDR3 sequence: CASSPPSGGITEAFF. CDR3 DNA: TGTGCCAGCTCACCGCCTTCGGGGGGGATCACTGAAGCTTTCTTT.

A single count supports this clone. V usage is TRBV3-1 (or the pseudogene TRBV3-2) and J usage is TRBJ1-3, with no clear D. Trimming stripped 0 bases from V and 0 bases from J, with 9 bases between. The germline gives CDR1 LGHDT, CDR2 YNNKEL (reference sequence). This CDR3 is 16 amino acids long. The CDR3 nucleotides are TGTGCCAGCAGCCAAGAAGGGAGTAGCTCTGGAAACACCATATATTTT. Protein sequence: CASSQEGSSSGNTIYF.

The chain has TRBV2 and TRBJ2-3, with 15 bases lining up with TRBD2. In germline, CDR1 is SNHLY, CDR2 FYNNEI. The V gene end was trimmed by 4 bases and the J gene end by 6 bases; junction bases not matched to a gene: 8. The CDR3 covers 17 residues. CDR3 region: CASSAPGLAGGQDTQYF. The DNA of the CDR3 is TGTGCCAGCAGTGCCCCAGGACTAGCGGGGGGGCAGGATACGCAGTATTTT. The whole variable domain, filled in from reference TRBV2 and TRBJ2-3, reads EPEVTQTPSHQVTQMGQEVILRCVPISNHLYFYWYRQILGQKVEFLVSFYNNEISEKSEIFDDQFSVERPDGSNFTLKIRSTKLEDSAMYFCASSAPGLAGGQDTQYFGPGTRLTVL.

This clone has a handful of counts. The gene calls are TRBV6-2 or TRBV6-3 and TRBJ1-5, with TRBD1 matching 7 bases. Germline CDR1 reads MNHEY; CDR2 reads SVGEGT. V was clipped by 0 bases and J by 5 bases; unmatched bases: 10. CDR3 length: 17 residues. The CDR3 bases are TGTGCCAGCAGTTACTCCCCTTACAGGGGCGGGTATCAGCCCCAGCATTTT. It translates to CASSYSPYRGGYQPQHF.

V is TRBV5-1 and J is TRBJ1-4; tentative D call: TRBD1 (5 bases). V shed 4 bases and J shed 8 bases, with 15 bases lying between them. Germline V gene data show CDR1 as SGHRS and CDR2 as YFSETQ. CDR3 size: 14 residues. CDR3 DNA: TGCGCCAGCAGCATAGAAGGAGGGGTAGAAAAACTGTTTTTT. This encodes CASSIEGGVEKLFF.

The count of this clone is one. The chain is built from TRBV5-1 and TRBJ2-5, with D perhaps TRBD1 (5 bases). The CDR3 length is 13 residues. The germline V gene encodes CDR1 SGHRS and CDR2 YFSETQ. Trimming removed 0 bases at V and 4 bases at J, with 7 bases between. In nucleotides, the CDR3 is TGCGCCAGCAGCTTGGCAGGGCCAGAGACCCAGTACTTC. As protein: CASSLAGPETQYF.

There are a few counts of this clone. The chain's CDR3 is CASNSGGGNYGYTF. CDR3 nucleotides: TGTGCCAGCAACTCCGGCGGTGGGAACTATGGCTACACCTTC. The V call is TRBV25-1, the J call TRBJ1-2; D is unclear. The germline CDR1 and CDR2 sequences are MGHDK and SYGVNS. The germline V and J ends were trimmed by 7 bases and 2 bases, with 14 bases remaining between them. CDR3 size: 14 residues.

This clone has only a few counts. The chain carries TRBV20-1 and TRBJ2-7, with TRBD1 matching over 10 bases. V shed 3 bases and J 6 bases; nucleotides not matched to a gene: 5. This CDR3 is built from 13 residues. Per germline, CDR1 DFQATT and CDR2 SNEGSKA (reference sequence). The CDR3 region has the DNA TGCAGTGCTAGTTCGACAGGGGGCGGCGAGCAGTACTTC. The encoded protein is CSASSTGGGEQYF.

This chain links TRBV25-1 with TRBJ2-1; TRBD1 aligns across 11 bases. The CDR3 has 15 amino acids. V shed 4 bases and J 8 bases; nucleotides not matched to a gene: 7. Germline V gives CDR1 MGHDK, CDR2 SYGVNS. CDR3 nucleotide sequence: TGTGCCAGCAGTGCGAGACGGACAGGGGGCGATGAGCAGTTCTTC. Its translation is CASSARRTGGDEQFF. Variable domain in full (rest from reference TRBV25-1 and TRBJ2-1): EADIYQTPRYLVIGTGKKITLECSQTMGHDKMYWYQQDPGMELHLIHYSYGVNSTEKGDLSSESTVSRIRTEHFPLTLESARPSHTSQYLCASSARRTGGDEQFFGPGTRLTVL.

The CDR3 protein is CASSLQKGQGPYEQYF. The CDR3 region has the DNA TGTGCCAGCAGCCTACAAAAGGGACAGGGCCCCTACGAGCAGTACTTC. The J gene is TRBJ2-7, the V gene TRBV3-1 (or the pseudogene TRBV3-2), with TRBD1 matching 9 bases. The germline CDR1 and CDR2 sequences are LGHDT and YNNKEL (reference sequence). The trim removed 4 bases at V and 2 bases at J, leaving 9 bases unmatched. The CDR3 sequence is 16 residues long.

The chain employs TRBV6-5 and TRBJ1-5; 8 nucleotides align to TRBD1. CDR1 MNHEY and CDR2 SVGAGI come from the germline V gene. The junction had 7 bases not matched to a gene; V was cut back by 6 bases and J by 3 bases. The CDR3 has 15 amino acids. In DNA, the CDR3 is TGTGCCAGCAGCCCCCAGGGGGCTTACAATCAGCCCCAGCATTTT. Amino acids: CASSPQGAYNQPQHF.

This clone has more than one count but fewer than ten. V usage is TRBV7-3 and J usage is TRBJ2-7; D possibly corresponds to TRBD2 (6 bases). V was clipped by 5 bases and J by 0 bases, with 14 bases between them. Germline V gene data show CDR1 as SGHTA and CDR2 as FQGTGA. This CDR3 has 15 residues. CDR3 loop: CASSPGRTGSYEQYF. CDR3 bases: TGTGCCAGCAGCCCTGGGAGGACTGGCTCCTACGAGCAGTACTTC.

The chain joins TRBV7-3 to TRBJ2-5; 8 bases are shared with TRBD2. Trimming took 5 bases from V and 5 from J; bases not matched to a gene: 13. Germline V CDR1 and CDR2: SGHTA, FQGTGA. CDR3 size: 16 residues. The CDR3 sequence: CASSRRSGTSIETQYF. As DNA, the CDR3 is TGTGCCAGCAGCCGAAGAAGCGGGACTAGTATTGAGACCCAGTACTTC.

V gene TRBV19 combines with J gene TRBJ1-5; TRBD1 is a possible D gene (5 bases). Trimming removed 7 bases from V and 4 bases from J, with 14 bases in between. The CDR3 loop spans 14 amino acids. Per germline, CDR1 LNHDA and CDR2 SQIVND (reference sequence). The CDR3 bases are TGTGCCAGTAACCTACTTGGGGGGAATCAGCCCCAGCATTTT. This sequence encodes CASNLLGGNQPQHF.

CDR3 bases: TGTGCCAGCACCAACGGGGGGGCCTCCTACAATGAGCAGTTCTTC. It encodes CASTNGGASYNEQFF. The chain is built from TRBV6-6 and TRBJ2-1; 8 positions agree with TRBD2. V lost 7 bases, J lost 0 bases, and 5 bases stayed unmatched. The V gene's germline CDR1 is MNHNY and CDR2 SVGAGI (reference sequence). CDR3 size: 15 residues.

This clone was seen just once. The chain carries TRBV2 and TRBJ1-5; D ambiguous. The V gene lost 3 bases and the J gene lost 6 bases, with 9 bases spanning the gap. In germline, CDR1 is SNHLY, CDR2 FYNNEI. The CDR3 totals 13 residues. The CDR3 region is CASSEFSSQPQHF. The CDR3 DNA reads TGTGCCAGCAGTGAGTTCTCCAGTCAGCCCCAGCATTTT.

V is TRBV6-5 and J is TRBJ1-5, with no clear D. Germline V gene lookup returns CDR1 MNHEY and CDR2 SVGAGI. Trimming cost V 6 bases and J 4 bases, with 10 bases left between them. The CDR3 covers 13 residues. The CDR3 DNA sequence: TGTGCCAGCAGACCTCGGACTAATCAGCCCCAGCATTTT. It specifies CASRPRTNQPQHF.

This sequence joins TRBV27 and TRBJ1-5; D possibly corresponds to TRBD1 (6 bases). The CDR3 contains 14 residues. Per germline, CDR1 MNHEY and CDR2 SMNVEV (reference sequence). V lost 2 bases and J 3 bases, leaving 8 bases between the germline ends. CDR3 loop: CASSLGQNNQPQHF. The CDR3 nucleotides read TGTGCCAGCAGTTTAGGACAGAACAATCAGCCCCAGCATTTT.

The chain joins TRBV6-6 to TRBJ1-1, with 9 bases that match TRBD1. Trimming removed 4 bases from V and 5 bases from J; junction bases left unmatched: 11. The CDR3 loop spans 16 amino acids. CDR1 MNHNY and CDR2 SVGAGI come from the germline V gene (reference sequence). CDR3 DNA sequence: TGTGCCAGCAGTTCCAGCGCCGGGACAGGGAGGACTGAAGCTTTCTTT. Translating it yields CASSSSAGTGRTEAFF.

The rearrangement joins TRBV27 to TRBJ1-1; D is uncertain. Germline lookup yields CDR1 MNHEY and CDR2 SMNVEV (reference sequence). V dropped 1 base and J dropped 2 bases, with 5 bases sitting between them. The length of the CDR3 is 13 residues. CDR3 in amino acids: CASSLYINTEAFF. The CDR3 DNA sequence: TGTGCCAGCAGTTTATATATCAACACTGAAGCTTTCTTT.

The J gene is TRBJ1-1, the V gene TRBV6-5, with 7 bases identical to TRBD1. The CDR3 consists of 14 residues. V was pared by 2 bases and J by 5 bases, with 5 bases of the junction left unmatched. The V gene's germline CDR1 is MNHEY and CDR2 SVGAGI. The CDR3 DNA follows: TGTGCCAGCAGTTACAGGGGGCTGAGGACTGAAGCTTTCTTT. Residues: CASSYRGLRTEAFF.

This clone was counted once. The chain employs TRBV10-3 and TRBJ2-3, with 8 positions matching TRBD1. The germline CDR1 and CDR2 sequences are ENHRY and SYGVKD. The length of the CDR3 is 16 residues. J gave up 2 bases and V 3 bases, and 7 bases lay outside the gene matches. This CDR3 reads CAISESGGLLTDTQYF. The CDR3 DNA is TGTGCCATCAGTGAATCAGGGGGCCTCCTCACAGATACGCAGTATTTT.

This chain uses TRBV24-1 with TRBJ2-7; tentative D call: TRBD1 (5 bases). Germline V gene data show CDR1 as KGHDR and CDR2 as SFDVKD. The CDR3 spans 18 residues. V shed 0 bases and J shed 0 bases, with 17 bases lying between them. The CDR3 DNA reads as TGTGCCACCAGTGATTTGCAGCAGGGCCAGGGCGACTCCTACGAGCAGTACTTC. As protein: CATSDLQQGQGDSYEQYF.